This record covers a single TCR beta chain. Its antigen remains unknown. This record comes from a study of T cell responses to AZD1222 COVID-19 vaccine. Study in general: Second-dose intervals of approximately 4 or approximately 12 weeks were pooled. Notes on the study in general: Compared with day 0, the breadth and depth of the Spike-specific TCR repertoire rose significantly after two doses of AZD1222. Possibly, clonal diversity was underestimated; donors were largely white British and included more females. Researchers took repertoire samples only after the peak T cell response had come.

Profiling relied on immunoSEQ multiplex PCR, and the TCRdb table lists in-frame clones only, not all of them. The sample carries 60,000 to 70,000 clones, 85% recorded once. This CDR3 is built from 13 residues. The germline V gene encodes CDR1 MDHEN and CDR2 SYDVKM. V shed 5 bases and J 4 bases; nucleotides not matched to a gene: 2. The sequencing here drew on peripheral blood, taken on day 0 of AZD1222 vaccination. The source of this sequence is an adult in good health. The chain employs TRBV28 and TRBJ1-1, with TRBD1 matching over 9 bases. CDR3 DNA sequence: TGTGCCAGCAGTGGGACAGGGCGCACTGAAGCTTTCTTT. Protein product: CASSGTGRTEAFF. The variable domain in full, completed from reference TRBV28 and TRBJ1-1, reads DVKVTQSSRYLVKRTGEKVFLECVQDMDHENMFWYRQDPGLGLRLIYFSYDVKMKEKGDIPEGYSVSREKKERFSLILESASTNQTSMYLCASSGTGRTEAFFGQGTRLTVV.